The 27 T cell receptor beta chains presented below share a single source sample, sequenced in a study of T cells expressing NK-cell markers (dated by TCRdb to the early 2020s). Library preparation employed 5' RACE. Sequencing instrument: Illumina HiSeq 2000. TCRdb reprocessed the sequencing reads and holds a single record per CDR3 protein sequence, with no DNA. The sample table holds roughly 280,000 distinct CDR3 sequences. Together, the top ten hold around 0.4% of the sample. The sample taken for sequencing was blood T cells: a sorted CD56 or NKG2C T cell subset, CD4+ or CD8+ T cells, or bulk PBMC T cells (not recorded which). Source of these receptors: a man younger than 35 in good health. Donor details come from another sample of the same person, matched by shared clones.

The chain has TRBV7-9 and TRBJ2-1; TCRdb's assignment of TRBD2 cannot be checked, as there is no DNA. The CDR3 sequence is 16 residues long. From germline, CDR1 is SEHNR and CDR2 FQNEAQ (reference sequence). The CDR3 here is CASSPLKRERYNEQFF.

The chain's CDR3 is CASSSPGEMYNEQFF. This chain uses TRBV5-6 with TRBJ2-1; TCRdb gives TRBD1 as the D gene, but with no DNA this cannot be confirmed. The CDR3 contains 15 residues. Germline V CDR1 and CDR2: SGHDT, YYEEEE.

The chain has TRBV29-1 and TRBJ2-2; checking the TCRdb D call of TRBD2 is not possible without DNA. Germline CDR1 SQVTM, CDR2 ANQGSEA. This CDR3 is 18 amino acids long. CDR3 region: CSVEDGLAGETHTGELFF.

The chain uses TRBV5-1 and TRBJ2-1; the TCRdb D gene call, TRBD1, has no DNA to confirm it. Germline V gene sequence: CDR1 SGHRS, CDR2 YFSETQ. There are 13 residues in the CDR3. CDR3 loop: CASSLDQGYEQFF. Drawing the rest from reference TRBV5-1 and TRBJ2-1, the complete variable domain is KAGVTQTPRYLIKTRGQQVTLSCSPISGHRSVSWYQQTPGQGLQFLFEYFSETQRNKGNFPGRFSGRQFSNSRSEMNVSTLELGDSALYLCASSLDQGYEQFFGPGTRLTVL.

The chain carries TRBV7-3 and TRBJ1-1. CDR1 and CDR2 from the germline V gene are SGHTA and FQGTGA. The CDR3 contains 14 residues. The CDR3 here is CASSNGLAGTEAFF.

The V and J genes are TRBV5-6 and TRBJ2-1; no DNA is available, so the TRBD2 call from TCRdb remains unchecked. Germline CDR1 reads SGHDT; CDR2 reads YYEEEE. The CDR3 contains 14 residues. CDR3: CASSYRLAGNEQFF.

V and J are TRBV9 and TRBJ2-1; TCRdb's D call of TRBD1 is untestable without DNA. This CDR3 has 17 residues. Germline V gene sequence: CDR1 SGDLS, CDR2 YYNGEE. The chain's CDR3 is CASSVDPGVRGGNEQFF.

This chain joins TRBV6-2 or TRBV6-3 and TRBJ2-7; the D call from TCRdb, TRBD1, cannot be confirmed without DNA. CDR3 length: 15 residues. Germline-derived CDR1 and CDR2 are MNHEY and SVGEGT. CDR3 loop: CASRMDSALSYEQYF.

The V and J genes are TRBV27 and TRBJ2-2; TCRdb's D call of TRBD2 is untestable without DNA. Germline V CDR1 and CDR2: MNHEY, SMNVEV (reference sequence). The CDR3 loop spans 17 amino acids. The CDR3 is CASSLFRSGMNTGELFF.

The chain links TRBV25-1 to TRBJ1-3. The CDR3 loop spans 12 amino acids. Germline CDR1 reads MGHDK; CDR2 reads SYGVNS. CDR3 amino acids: CASSDFADTIYF.

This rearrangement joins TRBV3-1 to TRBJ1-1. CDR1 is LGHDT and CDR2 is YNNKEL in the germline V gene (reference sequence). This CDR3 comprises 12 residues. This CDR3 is CASSGGNTEAFF.

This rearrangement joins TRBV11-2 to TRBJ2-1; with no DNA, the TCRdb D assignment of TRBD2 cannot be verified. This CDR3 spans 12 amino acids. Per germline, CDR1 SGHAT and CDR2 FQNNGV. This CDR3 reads CASSPREGQQFF.

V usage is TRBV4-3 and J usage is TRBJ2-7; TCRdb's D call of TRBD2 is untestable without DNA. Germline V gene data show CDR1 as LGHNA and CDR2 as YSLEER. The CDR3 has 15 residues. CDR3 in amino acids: CASSQGLAGTYEQYF.

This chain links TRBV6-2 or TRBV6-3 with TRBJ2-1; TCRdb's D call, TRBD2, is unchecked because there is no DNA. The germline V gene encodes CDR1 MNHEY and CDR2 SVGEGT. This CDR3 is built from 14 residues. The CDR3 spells CASPTIAGLNEQFF.

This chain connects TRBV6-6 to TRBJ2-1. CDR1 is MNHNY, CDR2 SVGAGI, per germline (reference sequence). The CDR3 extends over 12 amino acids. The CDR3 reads CASSYRQDEQFF.

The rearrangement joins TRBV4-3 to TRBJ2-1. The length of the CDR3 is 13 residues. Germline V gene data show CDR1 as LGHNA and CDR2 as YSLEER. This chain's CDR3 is CASSQQVGNEQFF.

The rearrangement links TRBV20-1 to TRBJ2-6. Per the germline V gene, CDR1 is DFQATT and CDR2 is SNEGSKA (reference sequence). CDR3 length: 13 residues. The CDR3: CSGSDSGANVLTF.

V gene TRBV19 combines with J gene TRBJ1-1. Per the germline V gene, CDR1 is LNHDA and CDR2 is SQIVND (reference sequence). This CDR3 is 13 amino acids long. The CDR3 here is CASSTDRITEAFF.

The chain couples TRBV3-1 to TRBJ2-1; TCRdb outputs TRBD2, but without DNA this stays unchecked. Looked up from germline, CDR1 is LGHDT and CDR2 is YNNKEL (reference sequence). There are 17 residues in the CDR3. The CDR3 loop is CASSQGPRTLRDNEQFF.

The CDR3 sequence: CASSLLAGAVGETQYF. J is TRBJ2-5 and V is TRBV12-3 or TRBV12-4; TCRdb's D call, TRBD2, is unchecked because there is no DNA. The CDR3 is 16 amino acids.

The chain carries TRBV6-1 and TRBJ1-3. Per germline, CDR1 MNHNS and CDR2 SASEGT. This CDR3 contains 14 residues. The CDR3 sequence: CASSVRQTGNTIYF.

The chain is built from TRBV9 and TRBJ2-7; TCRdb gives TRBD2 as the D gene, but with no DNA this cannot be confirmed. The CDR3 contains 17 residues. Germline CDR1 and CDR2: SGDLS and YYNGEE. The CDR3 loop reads CASSVDGTSGRINEQYF.

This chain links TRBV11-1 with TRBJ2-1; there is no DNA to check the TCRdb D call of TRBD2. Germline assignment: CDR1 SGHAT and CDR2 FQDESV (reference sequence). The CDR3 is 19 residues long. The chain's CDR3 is CASSSKGTSGSAHHNEQFF.

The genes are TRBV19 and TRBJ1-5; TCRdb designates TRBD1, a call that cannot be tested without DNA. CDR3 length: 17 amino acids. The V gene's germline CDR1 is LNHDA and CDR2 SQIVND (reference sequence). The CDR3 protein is CASSPGTGVERNQPQHF. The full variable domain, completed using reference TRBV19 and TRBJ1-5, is DGGITQSPKYLFRKEGQNVTLSCEQNLNHDAMYWYRQDPGQGLRLIYYSQIVNDFQKGDIAEGYSVSREKKESFPLTVTSAQKNPTAFYLCASSPGTGVERNQPQHFGDGTRLSIL.

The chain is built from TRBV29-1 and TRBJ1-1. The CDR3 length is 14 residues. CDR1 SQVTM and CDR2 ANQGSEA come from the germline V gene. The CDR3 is CSVGVQAGSGEAFF.

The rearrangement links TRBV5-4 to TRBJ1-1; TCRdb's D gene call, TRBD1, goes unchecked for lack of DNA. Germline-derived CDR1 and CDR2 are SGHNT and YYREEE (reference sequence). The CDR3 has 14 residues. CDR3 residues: CASSLDRFYTEAFF.

CDR3 residues: CASSGLSGTYETQYF. The chain employs TRBV12-3 or TRBV12-4 and TRBJ2-5; TCRdb calls TRBD2, which cannot be checked without DNA. CDR3 length: 15 residues.